This T cell receptor (beta chain) was retrieved from a study of prognosis after radiotherapy for stage I lung cancer. CDR3 length: 18 residues. Germline assignment: CDR1 SGHAT and CDR2 FQDESV (reference sequence). After removal of 0 bases from V and 1 base from J, the junction contained 11 bases not matched to a gene. Genomic DNA provided the template from which TCR beta CDR3 was amplified by two-round multiplex PCR. It was primers specific to each TRBV and TRBJ gene that first-round PCR used. One entry per CDR3 protein, called by TCRdb with MiXCR from the multiplex PCR reads. The sample holds about 15,000 distinct CDR3 sequences, 55% to 65% seen once.

The chain employs TRBV11-1 and TRBJ1-1, with 7 bases that match TRBD1. The TCR was taken from a donor of 50 years or more with non-small cell lung cancer. Sequenced material: PBMCs, taken before or after stereotactic body radiation therapy (not recorded which). DNA of the CDR3: TGTGCCAGCAGCTTAGCGCTTTACAGGGGCCGGTCGAACACTGAAGCTTTCTTT. Translating it yields CASSLALYRGRSNTEAFF.